The present T cell receptor (beta chain) was sequenced within a study of T-cell memory formation after mild COVID-19. Study-wide results and limits: In second-wave clones peaking day 37, SARS-CoV-2 specificity remained unconfirmed.

MiXCR, applied by TCRdb to the 5' RACE reads, yields one record per CDR3 protein. Of tens of thousands of distinct CDR3 sequences in the sample, roughly 20% were seen once. This clonotype was seen ten or more times. Its antigen is unidentified. Sequencing used PBMCs or a T cell subset sorted from them (not recorded which). The receptor comes from an adult who had mild COVID-19 (a few samples of this study predate the infection). Cell type and time point are not known.

In DNA form, the CDR3 reads TGCAGCGTTGAATATGGTAAACGCGAGCAGTACTTC. Translation gives CSVEYGKREQYF. The J gene is TRBJ2-7, the V gene TRBV29-1; D call uncertain. The germline V gene encodes CDR1 SQVTM and CDR2 ANQGSEA. Trimming removed 2 bases at V and 6 bases at J, with 11 bases between. There are 12 residues in the CDR3.